This T cell receptor beta chain was retrieved from a study of blood T cell repertoires in COVID-19. Data came from immunoSEQ multiplex PCR; TCRdb stores just in-frame clones and leaves some out. The repertoire has roughly 150,000 clones, around 90% of them found once; the top ten carry just over 2.5%. The length of the CDR3 is 17 residues. The junction had 6 bases not matched to a gene; V was cut back by 0 bases and J by 4 bases. Germline assignment: CDR1 SGHRS and CDR2 YFSETQ. This clone occurred once. The sequenced sample was peripheral blood. The receptor's source is an elderly woman with COVID-19, enrolled during active disease. The chain recombines TRBV5-1 with TRBJ2-1; 11 bases are a match to TRBD2. The CDR3 spells CASSLGLAGSAYNEQFF. The CDR3 region has the DNA TGCGCCAGCAGCTTGGGACTAGCGGGGTCCGCTTACAATGAGCAGTTCTTC.